This T cell receptor beta chain was retrieved from a study of blood T cell repertoires in COVID-19. The wider study: Collection of acute and convalescent COVID-19 samples took place in the United States, Italy and Spain.

Profiled with immunoSEQ multiplex PCR; TCRdb holds only in-frame clones, not every one. The sample includes around 70,000 clones, approximately 80% of them seen just once. Per the germline V gene, CDR1 is SGHDN and CDR2 is FVKESK. There are 15 residues in the CDR3. V lost 0 bases and J lost 3; bases outside the gene matches: 5. The material sequenced was peripheral blood. J is TRBJ2-7 and V is TRBV14; TRBD1 agrees at 7 bases. The source of this sequence is a woman aged 80 or older with active or convalescent COVID-19. Here the CDR3 reads CASSQDRTGIYEQYF. Written as DNA, the CDR3 is TGTGCCAGCAGCCAAGATCGGACAGGTATCTACGAGCAGTACTTC.